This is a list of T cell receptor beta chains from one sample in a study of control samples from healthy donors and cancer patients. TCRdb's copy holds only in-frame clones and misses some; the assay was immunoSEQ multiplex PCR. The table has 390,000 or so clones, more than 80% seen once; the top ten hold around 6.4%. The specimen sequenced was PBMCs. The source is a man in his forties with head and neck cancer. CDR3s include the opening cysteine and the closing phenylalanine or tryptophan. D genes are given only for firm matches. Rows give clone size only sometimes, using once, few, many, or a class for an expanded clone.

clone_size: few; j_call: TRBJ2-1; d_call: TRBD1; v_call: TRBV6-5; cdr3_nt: TGTGCCAGCAGCTCCGGGACAGGGGTAAATGAGCAGTTCTTC; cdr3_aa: CASSSGTGVNEQFF
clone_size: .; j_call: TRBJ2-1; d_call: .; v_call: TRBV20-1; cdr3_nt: TGCAGTGGGGACGTCCTAAATGAGCAGTTCTTC; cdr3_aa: CSGDVLNEQFF
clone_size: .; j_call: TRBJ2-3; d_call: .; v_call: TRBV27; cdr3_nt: TGTGCCAGCAGTTTGCAGGGGCGGGTCACAGATACGCAGTATTTT; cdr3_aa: CASSLQGRVTDTQYF
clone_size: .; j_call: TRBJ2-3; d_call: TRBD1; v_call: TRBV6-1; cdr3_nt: TGTGCCAGCAGTGGCCTTCAGGGGGCAGGCACAGATACGCAGTATTTT; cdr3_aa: CASSGLQGAGTDTQYF
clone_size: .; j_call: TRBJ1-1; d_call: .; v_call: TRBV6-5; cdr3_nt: TGTGCCAGCAGAACGGGACAAATGAACACTGAAGCTTTCTTT; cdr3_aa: CASRTGQMNTEAFF
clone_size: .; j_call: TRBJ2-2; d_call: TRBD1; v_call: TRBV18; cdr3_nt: TGTGCCAGCTCACGGCAGGGGGCGCGCACCGGGGAGCTGTTTTTT; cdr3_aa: CASSRQGARTGELFF
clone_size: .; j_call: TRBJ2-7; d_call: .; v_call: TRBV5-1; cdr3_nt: TGCGCCAGCAGTCAGGACGCATACGAGCAGTACTTC; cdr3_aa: CASSQDAYEQYF
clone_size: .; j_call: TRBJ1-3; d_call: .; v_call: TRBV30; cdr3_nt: TGTGCCTGGAGTGTACTGGGGAGAAACACCATATATTTT; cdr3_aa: CAWSVLGRNTIYF
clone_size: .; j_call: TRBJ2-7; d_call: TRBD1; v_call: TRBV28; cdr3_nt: TGTGCCAGCAGTCCCGGGACAGGGACCTACGAGCAGTACTTC; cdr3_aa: CASSPGTGTYEQYF
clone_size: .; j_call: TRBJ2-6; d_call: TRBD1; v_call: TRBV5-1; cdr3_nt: TGCGCCAGCAGCCAGAGGGACAGGGGGACTCTTTCTGGGGCCAACGTCCTGACTTTC; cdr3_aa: CASSQRDRGTLSGANVLTF
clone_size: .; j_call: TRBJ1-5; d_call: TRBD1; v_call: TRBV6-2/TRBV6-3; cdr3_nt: TGTGCCAGCAGTTACCGGGACAGCAATAGCAATCAGCCCCAGCATTTT; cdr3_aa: CASSYRDSNSNQPQHF
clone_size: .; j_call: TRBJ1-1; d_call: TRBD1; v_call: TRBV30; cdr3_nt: TGTGCCTGGAGAGACAGGGGGCAACCGAACACTGAAGCTTTCTTT; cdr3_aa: CAWRDRGQPNTEAFF
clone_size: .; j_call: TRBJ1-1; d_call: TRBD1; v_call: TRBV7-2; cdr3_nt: TGTGCCAGCAGCTTAAACAGGGGTGCTGAAGCTTTCTTT; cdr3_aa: CASSLNRGAEAFF
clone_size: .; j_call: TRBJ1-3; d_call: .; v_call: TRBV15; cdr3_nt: TGTGCCACCAGCAGTGCCCTTTCCTCTGGAAACACCATATATTTT; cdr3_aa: CATSSALSSGNTIYF
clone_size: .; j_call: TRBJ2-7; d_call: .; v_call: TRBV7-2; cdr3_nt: TGTGCCAGCAGCTCGACCGGGGGTCCCTACGAGCAGTACTTC; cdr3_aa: CASSSTGGPYEQYF
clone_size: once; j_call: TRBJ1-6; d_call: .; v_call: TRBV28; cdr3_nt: TGTGCCAGCAGTTTAACACATGGATATAATTCACCCCTCCACTTT; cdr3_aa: CASSLTHGYNSPLHF
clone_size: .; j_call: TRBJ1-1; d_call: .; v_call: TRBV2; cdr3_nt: TGTGCCAGCAGTGATCAACTGGCGAACACTGAAGCTTTCTTT; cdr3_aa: CASSDQLANTEAFF
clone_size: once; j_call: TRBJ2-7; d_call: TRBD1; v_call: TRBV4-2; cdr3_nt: TGTGCCAGCAGCCACCAGACAGGGGGTGTTGACGAGCAGTACTTC; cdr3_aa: CASSHQTGGVDEQYF
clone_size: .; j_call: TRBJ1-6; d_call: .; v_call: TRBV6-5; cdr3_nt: TGTGCCAGCAGTTACCGGACGGTAAATTCACCCCTCCACTTT; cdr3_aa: CASSYRTVNSPLHF
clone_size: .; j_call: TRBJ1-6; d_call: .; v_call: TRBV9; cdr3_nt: TGTGCCAGCAGCGCAGGGGAGATGGGGAATTCACCCCTCCACTTT; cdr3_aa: CASSAGEMGNSPLHF